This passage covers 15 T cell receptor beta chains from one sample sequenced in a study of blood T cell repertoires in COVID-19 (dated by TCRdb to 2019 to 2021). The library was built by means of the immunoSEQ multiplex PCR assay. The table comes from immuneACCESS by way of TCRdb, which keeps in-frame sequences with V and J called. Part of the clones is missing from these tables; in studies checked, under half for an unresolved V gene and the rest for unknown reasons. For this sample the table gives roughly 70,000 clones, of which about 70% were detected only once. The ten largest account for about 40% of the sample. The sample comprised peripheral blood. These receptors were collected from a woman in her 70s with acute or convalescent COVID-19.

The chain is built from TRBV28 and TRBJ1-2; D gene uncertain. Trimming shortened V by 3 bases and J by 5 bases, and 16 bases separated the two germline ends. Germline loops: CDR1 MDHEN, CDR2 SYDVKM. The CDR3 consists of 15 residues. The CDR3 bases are TGTGCCAGCAGTTTTGAGAGGGCGGGTGATTATGGCTACACCTTC. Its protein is CASSFERAGDYGYTF.

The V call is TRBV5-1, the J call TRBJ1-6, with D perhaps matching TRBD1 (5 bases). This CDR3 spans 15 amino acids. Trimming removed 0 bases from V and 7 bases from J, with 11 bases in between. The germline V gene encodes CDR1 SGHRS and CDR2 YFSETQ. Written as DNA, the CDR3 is TGCGCCAGCAGCTTGGTTGGGGCGGAGAATTCACCCCTCCACTTT. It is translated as CASSLVGAENSPLHF.

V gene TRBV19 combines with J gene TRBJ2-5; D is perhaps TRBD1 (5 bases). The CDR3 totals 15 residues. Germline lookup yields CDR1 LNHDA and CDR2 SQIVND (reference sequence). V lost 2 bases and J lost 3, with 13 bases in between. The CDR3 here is CASSIQGRAEETQYF. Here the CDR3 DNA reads TGTGCCAGTAGTATACAGGGCAGGGCAGAAGAGACCCAGTACTTC.

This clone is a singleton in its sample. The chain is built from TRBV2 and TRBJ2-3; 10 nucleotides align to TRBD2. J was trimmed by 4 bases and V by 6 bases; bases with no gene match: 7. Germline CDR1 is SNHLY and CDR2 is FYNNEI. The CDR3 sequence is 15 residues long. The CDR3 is CASSVRTSGSDTQYF. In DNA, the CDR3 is TGTGCCAGCAGCGTTAGGACTAGCGGTTCAGATACGCAGTATTTT.

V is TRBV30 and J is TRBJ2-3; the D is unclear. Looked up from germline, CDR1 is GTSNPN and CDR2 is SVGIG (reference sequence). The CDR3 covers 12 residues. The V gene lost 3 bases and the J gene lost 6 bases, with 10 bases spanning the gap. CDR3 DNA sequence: TGTGCCTGGAGCCCCGACACGGATACGCAGTATTTT. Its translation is CAWSPDTDTQYF.

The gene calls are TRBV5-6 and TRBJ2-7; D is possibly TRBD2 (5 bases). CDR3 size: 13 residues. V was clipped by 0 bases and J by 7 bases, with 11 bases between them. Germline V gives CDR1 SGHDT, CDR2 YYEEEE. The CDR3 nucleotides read TGTGCCAGCAGCTTGGGGGCCCGGGAAGAGCAGTACTTC. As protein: CASSLGAREEQYF. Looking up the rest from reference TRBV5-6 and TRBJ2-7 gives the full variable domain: DAGVTQSPTHLIKTRGQQVTLRCSPKSGHDTVSWYQQALGQGPQFIFQYYEEEERQRGNFPDRFSGHQFPNYSSELNVNALLLGDSALYLCASSLGAREEQYFGPGTRLTVT.

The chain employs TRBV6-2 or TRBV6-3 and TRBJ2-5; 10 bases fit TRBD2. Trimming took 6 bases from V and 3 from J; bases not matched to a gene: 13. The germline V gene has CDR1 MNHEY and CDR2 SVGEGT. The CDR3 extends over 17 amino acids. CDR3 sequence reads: CASSPRRLAGVKETQYF. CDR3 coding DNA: TGTGCCAGCAGCCCCCGGAGGCTAGCGGGAGTAAAAGAGACCCAGTACTTC.

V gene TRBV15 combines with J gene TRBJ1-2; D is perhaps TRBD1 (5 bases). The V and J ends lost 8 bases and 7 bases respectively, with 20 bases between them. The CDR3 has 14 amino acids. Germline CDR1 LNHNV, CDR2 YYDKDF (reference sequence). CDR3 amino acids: CATSQGRVNLGYTF. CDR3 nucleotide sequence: TGTGCCACCTCTCAGGGTCGAGTGAATCTTGGCTACACCTTC.

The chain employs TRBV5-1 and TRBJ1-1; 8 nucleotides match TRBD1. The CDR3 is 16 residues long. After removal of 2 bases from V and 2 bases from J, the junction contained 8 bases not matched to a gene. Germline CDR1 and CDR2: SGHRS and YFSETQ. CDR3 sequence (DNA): TGCGCCAGCAGCTTAGGGGCAGGGGGCATTAACACTGAAGCTTTCTTT. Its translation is CASSLGAGGINTEAFF.

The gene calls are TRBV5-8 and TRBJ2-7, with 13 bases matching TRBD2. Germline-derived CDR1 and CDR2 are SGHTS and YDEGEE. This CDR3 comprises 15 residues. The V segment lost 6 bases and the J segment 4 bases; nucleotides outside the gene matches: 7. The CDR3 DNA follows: TGTGCCAGCACCACCGGGACTAGCGGGGTTTACGAGCAGTACTTC. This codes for CASTTGTSGVYEQYF. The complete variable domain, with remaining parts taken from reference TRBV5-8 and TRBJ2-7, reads EAGVTQSPTHLIKTRGQQATLRCSPISGHTSVYWYQQALGLGLQFLLWYDEGEERNRGNFPPRFSGRQFPNYSSELNVNALELEDSALYLCASTTGTSGVYEQYFGPGTRLTVT.

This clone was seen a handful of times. The CDR3 spells CASSANGGYNEQFF. CDR3 sequence (DNA): TGTGCCAGTAGTGCTAACGGGGGATACAATGAGCAGTTCTTC. This chain connects TRBV19 to TRBJ2-1; maybe TRBD2 (6 bases). The germline V gene has CDR1 LNHDA and CDR2 SQIVND (reference sequence). V lost 5 bases and J lost 4, with 12 bases in between. This CDR3 has 14 residues.

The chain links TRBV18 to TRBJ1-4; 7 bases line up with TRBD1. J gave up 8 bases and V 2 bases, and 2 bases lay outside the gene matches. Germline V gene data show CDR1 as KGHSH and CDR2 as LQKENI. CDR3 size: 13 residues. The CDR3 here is CASSPGRGEKLFF. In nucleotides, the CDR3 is TGTGCCAGCTCACCAGGCAGGGGGGAAAAACTGTTTTTT. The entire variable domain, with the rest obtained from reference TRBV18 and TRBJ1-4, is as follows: NAGVMQNPRHLVRRRGQEARLRCSPMKGHSHVYWYRQLPEEGLKFMVYLQKENIIDESGMPKERFSAEFPKEGPSILRIQQVVRGDSAAYFCASSPGRGEKLFFGSGTQLSVL.

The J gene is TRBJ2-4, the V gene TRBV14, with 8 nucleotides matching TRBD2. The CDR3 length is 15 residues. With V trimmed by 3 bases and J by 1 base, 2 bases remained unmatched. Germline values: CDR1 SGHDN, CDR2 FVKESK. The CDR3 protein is CASSHSGDAKNIQYF. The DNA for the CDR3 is TGTGCCAGCAGCCATAGCGGGGATGCCAAAAACATTCAGTACTTC.

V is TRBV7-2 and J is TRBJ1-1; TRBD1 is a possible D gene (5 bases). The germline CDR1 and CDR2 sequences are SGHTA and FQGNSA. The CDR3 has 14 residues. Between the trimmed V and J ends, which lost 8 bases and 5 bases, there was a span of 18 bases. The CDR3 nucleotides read TGTGCCAGCGGGGAGGCGGGGCCCGGTACTGAAGCTTTCTTT. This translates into CASGEAGPGTEAFF. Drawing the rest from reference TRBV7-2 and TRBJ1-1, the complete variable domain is GAGVSQSPSNKVTEKGKDVELRCDPISGHTALYWYRQSLGQGLEFLIYFQGNSAPDKSGLPSDRFSAERTGGSVSTLTIQRTQQEDSAVYLCASGEAGPGTEAFFGQGTRLTVV.

The CDR3 DNA follows: TGCGCCAGCAGCCAAGATCTTGGTAGAGGTCAAGAGACCCAGTACTTC. It codes for CASSQDLGRGQETQYF. V is TRBV4-3 and J is TRBJ2-5; D is unclear. Trimming took 0 bases from V and 2 from J, leaving 13 bases between them. Per the germline V gene, CDR1 is LGHNA and CDR2 is YSLEER. The CDR3 consists of 16 residues.